This paragraph covers one T cell receptor beta chain sequence. Assay used: immunoSEQ multiplex PCR; TCRdb lists only in-frame clones, some missing. The table lists tens of thousands of clones, about 90% of them singletons, with roughly 5% in the top ten. This entry comes from a study of T cell changes during pregnancy in multiple sclerosis. The germline CDR1 and CDR2 sequences are LNHNV and YYDKDF (reference sequence). The CDR3 is 16 amino acids. Trimming cost V 4 bases and J 1 base, with 16 bases left between them. The starting material was peripheral blood, obtained in the first trimester of pregnancy. The gene calls are TRBV15 and TRBJ1-1, with a tentative D call TRBD1 (6 bases). The origin of this receptor is a female donor in good health, enrolled as a control in a pregnancy study. CDR3 bases: TGTGCCACCAGCATAGGATCAGGGGAAAAGAACACTGAAGCTTTCTTT. Translating it yields CATSIGSGEKNTEAFF.